This T cell receptor (beta chain) was documented in a study of blood T cell repertoires in COVID-19. TCRdb keeps only in-frame clones here, not all; method: immunoSEQ multiplex PCR. The repertoire holds 130,000 or so clones, approximately 90% seen once, with under 3% in the top ten. The CDR3 contains 13 residues. Germline V gene data show CDR1 as SGHRS and CDR2 as YFSETQ. The germline V and J ends were trimmed by 4 bases and 6 bases, with 8 bases remaining between them. The Seattle patients joined while their infection was active and were tracked longitudinally afterward. This sequence originates from a human donor with COVID-19, enrolled during active disease. The donor label of this sample is uncertain. The chain links TRBV5-1 to TRBJ1-6; the D is unclear. Sequenced sample: peripheral blood. In DNA form, the CDR3 reads TGCGCCAGCAGCGGGAGCCTTAATTCACCCCTCCACTTT. Protein sequence: CASSGSLNSPLHF.